This T cell receptor (beta chain) was recorded in a study of blood T cell repertoires in COVID-19. Study at large: Sample material is recorded as cDNA or gDNA derived from T cells, B-cell-depleted T cells, or PBMCs.

The data were produced by immunoSEQ multiplex PCR, yet TCRdb's version contains in-frame clones alone and is incomplete. The data contain about 130,000 clones, around nine tenths of them seen just once; the ten biggest clones take up about 10%. This TCR was sampled from a woman in her 70s with COVID-19, enrolled during active disease. Specimen: peripheral blood.

The CDR3 sequence: CAGRLGGWGYGYTF. The CDR3 region has the DNA TGTGCTGGACGTTTGGGGGGATGGGGTTATGGCTACACCTTC. This chain connects TRBV21-1 to TRBJ1-2. TRBV21-1 is reported as a pseudogene. CDR3 length equals 14 residues.